What follows is one T cell receptor (beta chain) and its context. The antigen is undetermined. The record originates from a study of T cell responses to AZD1222 COVID-19 vaccine. Notes on the study in general: Reports indicate that nearly half of spike-specific TCRs are directed at unmutated variant regions. The donor group comprised mostly white British people and more females; the analysis possibly underestimated clonal diversity. Only a handful of AZD1222 recipients, several in all, had baseline seropositivity. An increase in Spike-specific TCR breadth and depth was observed after two AZD1222 doses.

Generated by immunoSEQ multiplex PCR, the TCRdb table keeps only in-frame clones and is missing some. The top ten clones hold around 6% of a sample with 100,000 to 150,000 clones, around nine tenths of them seen once. The sequence was collected from an adult in good health. The sample in question was peripheral blood, obtained on day 0 of AZD1222 vaccination.

The CDR3, as DNA: TGTGCCAGCAGTTGGGCAGAAAACAATGAGCAGTTCTTC. As protein: CASSWAENNEQFF. The chain is built from TRBV28 and TRBJ2-1; no clear D gene. Deletions cut 4 bases from V and 5 bases from J, with 9 bases between. The CDR3 covers 13 residues. Germline CDR1 reads MDHEN; CDR2 reads SYDVKM.